These 14 T cell receptor beta chains originate from one sample sequenced in a study of shared clonotypes between healthy human individuals. The table came from immunoSEQ multiplex PCR; TCRdb's copy has only in-frame clones and leaves some out. There are 1.5 million to 2.5 million clones in the sample; around 96% occur only once, and more than 0.9% lies in the top ten. CD45RO-negative cells were positively selected for CCR7, leaving out terminally differentiated effector memory CD45RA+ cells. Sample: naive CD8+ T cells sorted from blood. These TCRs come from a man between 18 and 35 years old in good health.

The chain uses TRBV4-1 and TRBJ2-2; D might be TRBD1 or TRBD2, each matching 6 bases. V was trimmed by 4 bases and J by 1 base, leaving 13 bases between them. This CDR3 is built from 16 residues. Germline CDR1 and CDR2: MGHRA and YSYEKL. CDR3: CASSPEGGLNTGELFF. The CDR3 DNA follows: TGCGCCAGCAGCCCCGAGGGGGGACTGAACACCGGGGAGCTGTTTTTT.

A note on this clone: Sequence at one end of the junction differs from germline and may be a read error. This chain uses TRBV4-1 with TRBJ1-4; 7 bases are shared with TRBD1. Germline assignment: CDR1 MGHRA and CDR2 YSYEKL. The CDR3 runs to 11 residues. The CDR3 region has the DNA TGCGCCAGCAGCCAAGGTGACAGGGAAGTCTTT. Encoded protein: CASSQGDREVF.

The rearrangement links TRBV13 to TRBJ2-5; 8 bases are a match to TRBD2. The CDR3 length is 16 residues. J lost 2 bases, V lost 5 bases, and 10 bases had no gene match. CDR1 and CDR2 (germline): PRHDT, FYEKMQ (reference sequence). CDR3: CASSPSIAGRQETQYF. The CDR3 DNA sequence: TGTGCCAGCAGCCCCTCCATAGCGGGAAGACAAGAGACCCAGTACTTC.

The rearrangement joins TRBV13 to TRBJ2-1, with 9 bases matching TRBD1. Germline assignment: CDR1 PRHDT and CDR2 FYEKMQ (reference sequence). The CDR3 runs to 13 residues. The trim removed 4 bases at V and 6 bases at J, leaving 1 base unmatched. CDR3 region: CASSSGQGNEQFF. The CDR3 bases are TGTGCCAGCAGCTCGGGACAGGGCAATGAGCAGTTCTTC.

The rearrangement uses TRBV5-5 and TRBJ2-2; no reliable D call. The germline gives CDR1 SGHKS, CDR2 YYEKEE (reference sequence). V lost 6 bases and J lost 2, with 8 bases in between. This CDR3 is built from 13 residues. The chain's CDR3 is CASTEYNTGELFF. CDR3 DNA sequence: TGTGCCAGCACTGAATACAACACCGGGGAGCTGTTTTTT.

The V and J genes are TRBV27 and TRBJ2-2; D is uncertain. The CDR3 has 14 residues. Per the germline V gene, CDR1 is MNHEY and CDR2 is SMNVEV (reference sequence). With 0 bases removed from V and 11 bases from J, the gap between germline ends came to 13 bases. The CDR3 bases are TGTGCCAGCAGTTTATCCGTGCCCGGGCTTGAGCTGTTTTTT. It yields the protein CASSLSVPGLELFF.

The rearrangement joins TRBV23-1 to TRBJ2-5; 8 nucleotides agree with TRBD2. TRBV23-1 is flagged as an ORF with uncertain function. V shed 4 bases, J shed 1 base, and the junction held 8 bases outside the gene matches. The CDR3 consists of 16 residues. The CDR3 DNA reads as TGCGCCAGCAGTCCGGCGCGTAGCGGGACCCAAGAGACCCAGTACTTC. Its protein product is CASSPARSGTQETQYF.

The chain uses TRBV14 and TRBJ2-7, with TRBD2 matching over 12 bases. V dropped 4 bases and J dropped 2; count of bases not matched to a gene: 9. This CDR3 spans 17 amino acids. Germline assignment: CDR1 SGHDN and CDR2 FVKESK. CDR3 nucleotides: TGTGCCAGCAGCCCCGGTCCTCTAGCGGGAGGGCCCTACGAGCAGTACTTC. Its protein is CASSPGPLAGGPYEQYF.

This clone occurred a few times. The rearrangement joins TRBV29-1 to TRBJ2-7; a possible D gene is TRBD1 (5 bases). CDR1 is SQVTM, CDR2 ANQGSEA, per germline. This CDR3 comprises 13 residues. Trimming shortened V by 3 bases and J by 2 bases, and 11 bases separated the two germline ends. The CDR3 DNA reads TGCAGCGTTGATGGGCAGGGCACCTACGAGCAGTACTTC. It encodes CSVDGQGTYEQYF.

As regards this clone: The sample holds other DNA sequences that translate to the same CDR3. This chain connects TRBV9 to TRBJ1-1; the match to TRBD1 covers 8 bases. Trimming cost V 2 bases and J 0 bases; bases outside gene matches: 6. This CDR3 has 16 amino acids. Looked up from germline, CDR1 is SGDLS and CDR2 is YYNGEE. The DNA for the CDR3 is TGTGCCAGCAGCGTCGGACAGGGAGTTATGAACACTGAAGCTTTCTTT. Translating it yields CASSVGQGVMNTEAFF.

This clone was seen only once. The chain is built from TRBV7-8 and TRBJ1-5; tentative D call: TRBD1 (6 bases). This CDR3 contains 16 residues. Germline assignment: CDR1 SGHVS and CDR2 FQNEAQ. The V end lost 1 base, the J end lost 5 bases, and 15 bases lay between the germline ends. CDR3 sequence: CASSLGLTGPDQPQHF. The CDR3 DNA follows: TGTGCCAGCAGCTTAGGACTGACAGGACCTGATCAGCCCCAGCATTTT.

The gene calls are TRBV9 and TRBJ1-1; D gene ambiguous. The germline gives CDR1 SGDLS, CDR2 YYNGEE. This CDR3 has 14 residues. V was cut by 0 bases and J by 3 bases, with 9 bases left in between. The DNA for the CDR3 is TGTGCCAGCAGCGTAGATTGGGGTGACACTGAAGCTTTCTTT. Amino acids: CASSVDWGDTEAFF.

The chain has TRBV30 and TRBJ2-7; D possibly corresponds to TRBD1 (5 bases). The CDR3 consists of 11 residues. CDR1 GTSNPN and CDR2 SVGIG come from the germline V gene (reference sequence). With 5 bases removed from V and 3 bases from J, the gap between germline ends came to 8 bases. CDR3 loop: CAWGAGYEQYF. The CDR3, as DNA: TGTGCCTGGGGGGCTGGCTACGAGCAGTACTTC.

This chain connects TRBV9 to TRBJ2-1, with a possible D match to TRBD2 (6 bases). Trimming shortened V by 1 base and J by 7 bases, and 15 bases separated the two germline ends. The germline gives CDR1 SGDLS, CDR2 YYNGEE. The CDR3 runs 15 residues. The CDR3 here is CASSVSGSGKNEQFF. CDR3 DNA sequence: TGTGCCAGCAGCGTAAGCGGGTCGGGGAAAAATGAGCAGTTCTTC.